These 24 T cell receptor beta chains came from one sample sequenced in a study of shared clonotypes between healthy human individuals. The protocol was immunoSEQ multiplex PCR, while the TCRdb copy is restricted to in-frame clones and leaves out a portion. The table includes over 2 million clones, less than 95% detected once. Sample: naive CD4+ T cells from PBMCs. Subset reported: CD45RA+ positively selected. The receptors derive from a man aged 18 to 30 in good health. Some clones in this sample may be carry-over from other donors' samples.

This chain joins TRBV14 and TRBJ1-2, with 8 bases aligning to TRBD1. The CDR3 covers 13 residues. Trimming took 3 bases from V and 7 from J; bases not matched to a gene: 4. The germline gives CDR1 SGHDN, CDR2 FVKESK. CDR3 residues: CASSQQGAGGYTF. The CDR3 DNA follows: TGTGCCAGCAGCCAGCAGGGGGCTGGTGGCTACACCTTC.

The V and J genes are TRBV2 and TRBJ1-2, with D possibly matching TRBD1 (5 bases). Trimming took off 1 base at V and 7 bases at J, with 10 bases between the two ends. The CDR3 has 13 amino acids. Germline V gene lookup returns CDR1 SNHLY and CDR2 FYNNEI. The CDR3 DNA reads as TGTGCCAGCAGTGAAGAGGCAGGGCTTGGCTACACCTTC. It specifies CASSEEAGLGYTF. The full variable domain, its missing parts supplied by reference TRBV2 and TRBJ1-2, is EPEVTQTPSHQVTQMGQEVILRCVPISNHLYFYWYRQILGQKVEFLVSFYNNEISEKSEIFDDQFSVERPDGSNFTLKIRSTKLEDSAMYFCASSEEAGLGYTFGSGTRLTVV.

The chain employs TRBV9 and TRBJ1-4; D may be TRBD1 (5 bases). The germline V gene has CDR1 SGDLS and CDR2 YYNGEE. V lost 3 bases and J 8 bases, leaving 17 bases between the germline ends. This CDR3 spans 15 amino acids. The CDR3 sequence is CASSEAGTPAEKLFF. Here the CDR3 DNA reads TGTGCCAGCAGCGAGGCCGGGACCCCGGCGGAAAAACTGTTTTTT.

This clone came up a few times. V is TRBV27 and J is TRBJ1-1; the D gene is possibly TRBD1 (5 bases). Deletions cut 6 bases from V and 0 bases from J, with 8 bases between. The CDR3 is made up of 13 amino acids. From germline, CDR1 is MNHEY and CDR2 SMNVEV (reference sequence). The CDR3 DNA is TGTGCCAGCAGGGACACCTTGAACACTGAAGCTTTCTTT. This sequence encodes CASRDTLNTEAFF.

The V and J genes are TRBV21-1 and TRBJ2-1; the DNA was not compared with TRBD2, the D call given in the table. TRBV21-1 is shown as a pseudogene. CDR3 length: 16 residues. CDR3 amino acids: CASSKRAGLGNNEQFF. DNA for the CDR3: TGTGCCAGCAGCAAACGGGCGGGACTAGGTAACAATGAGCAGTTCTTC.

The V and J genes are TRBV2 and TRBJ2-1; D is possibly TRBD2 (6 bases). V was trimmed by 3 bases and J by 4 bases, leaving 16 bases between them. In germline, CDR1 is SNHLY, CDR2 FYNNEI. CDR3 length: 16 amino acids. In nucleotides, the CDR3 is TGTGCCAGCAGTGACGCGCTCGGGAGAGGTTACAATGAGCAGTTCTTC. Translated, it gives CASSDALGRGYNEQFF.

This CDR3 reads CASSSQGQGVTEAFF. CDR3 in DNA: TGCGCCAGCAGCTCCCAAGGACAGGGGGTCACTGAAGCTTTCTTT. The chain recombines TRBV5-1 with TRBJ1-1, with 10 bases fitting TRBD1. V shed 3 bases and J 4 bases; nucleotides not matched to a gene: 6. Per the germline V gene, CDR1 is SGHRS and CDR2 is YFSETQ. This CDR3 is 15 amino acids long.

The chain employs TRBV27 and TRBJ2-2; perhaps TRBD1 as D (6 bases). The CDR3 runs 17 residues. Deletions cut 0 bases from V and 6 bases from J, with 17 bases between. Germline CDR1 and CDR2: MNHEY and SMNVEV (reference sequence). As DNA, the CDR3 is TGTGCCAGCAGTTTATCGAACAGGGCGCTAGCCGCCGGGGAGCTGTTTTTT. Translation gives CASSLSNRALAAGELFF.

V and J are TRBV11-2 and TRBJ1-1; D unresolved. Deletions cut 5 bases from V and 1 base from J, with 8 bases between. The CDR3 is 13 residues long. The germline V gene encodes CDR1 SGHAT and CDR2 FQNNGV. Written as DNA, the CDR3 is TGTGCCAGCAGCAAGCACGGGAACACTGAAGCTTTCTTT. This codes for CASSKHGNTEAFF. Looking up the rest from reference TRBV11-2 and TRBJ1-1 gives the full variable domain: EAGVAQSPRYKIIEKRQSVAFWCNPISGHATLYWYQQILGQGPKLLIQFQNNGVVDDSQLPKDRFSAERLKGVDSTLKIQPAKLEDSAVYLCASSKHGNTEAFFGQGTRLTVV.

Points on this clone: The identical CDR3 is also encoded by other nucleotide sequences in the sample. This chain links TRBV7-9 with TRBJ2-1; D unclear. V lost 2 bases and J lost 9, with 5 bases in between. The CDR3 consists of 11 residues. Germline assignment: CDR1 SEHNR and CDR2 FQNEAQ (reference sequence). CDR3 in amino acids: CASSLIGEQFF. CDR3 sequence (DNA): TGTGCCAGCAGCTTAATTGGTGAGCAGTTCTTC.

CDR3: CASSTLGAGEQYF. The CDR3 DNA reads TGTGCCAGTAGTACCCTTGGAGCTGGGGAACAGTATTTT. The V call is TRBV19, the J call TRBJ2-3, with no clear D. Germline V gives CDR1 LNHDA, CDR2 SQIVND (reference sequence). V was cut by 4 bases and J by 12 bases, with 17 bases left in between. The CDR3 totals 13 residues.

The chain joins TRBV4-2 to TRBJ2-2, with 12 positions matching TRBD1. CDR3 size: 16 residues. Germline trimming cut 5 bases from V and 4 bases from J; bases unmatched to any gene: 5. Germline assignment: CDR1 LGHNA and CDR2 YNFKEQ. The CDR3 bases are TGTGCCAGCAGCACGGGACAGGGGGCGCCCACCGGGGAGCTGTTTTTT. This sequence encodes CASSTGQGAPTGELFF.

The chain couples TRBV7-9 to TRBJ1-5, with D hard to call. The CDR3 has 13 amino acids. V was trimmed by 2 bases and J by 5 bases, leaving 7 bases between them. Germline V gene lookup returns CDR1 SEHNR and CDR2 FQNEAQ (reference sequence). CDR3: CASSLSADQPQHF. The CDR3 bases are TGTGCCAGCAGCTTATCGGCCGATCAGCCCCAGCATTTT. Filled out from reference TRBV7-9 and TRBJ1-5, the complete variable domain reads DTGVSQNPRHKITKRGQNVTFRCDPISEHNRLYWYRQTLGQGPEFLTYFQNEAQLEKSRLLSDRFSAERPKGSFSTLEIQRTEQGDSAMYLCASSLSADQPQHFGDGTRLSIL.

V and J are TRBV11-3 and TRBJ2-7, with D possibly being TRBD2 (6 bases). CDR1 is SGHNT and CDR2 is YENEEA in the germline V gene. V lost 4 bases, J lost 6 bases, and 28 bases lay in between. This CDR3 is 18 amino acids long. The chain's CDR3 is CASSSLGGLSAQPGEQYF. CDR3 nucleotide sequence: TGTGCCAGCAGCTCCTTGGGAGGACTTAGCGCCCAACCGGGCGAGCAGTACTTC.

About this clone: The junction departs from the called germline gene at one end, perhaps through a read error. This sequence joins TRBV30 and TRBJ1-5; 9 bases fit TRBD1. Germline loops: CDR1 GTSNPN, CDR2 SVGIG (reference sequence). This CDR3 is built from 14 residues. The CDR3: CAWSSTGGKQPQHF. CDR3 coding DNA: TGTGCCTGGAGTTCAACAGGGGGCAAACAGCCCCAGCATTTT.

DNA for the CDR3: TGCGCCAGCAGCCAAGCACTGGCGGGGGGGGGCTTACAAGAGACCCAGTACTTC. This sequence encodes CASSQALAGGGLQETQYF. The chain employs TRBV4-1 and TRBJ2-5, with 9 bases that match TRBD2. The CDR3 is 18 residues long. The trim removed 1 base at V and 2 bases at J, leaving 11 bases unmatched. Germline V gene lookup returns CDR1 MGHRA and CDR2 YSYEKL.

The chain joins TRBV7-9 to TRBJ1-4, with D unresolved. This CDR3 comprises 13 residues. The V and J ends lost 8 bases and 8 bases respectively, with 15 bases between them. CDR1 is SEHNR, CDR2 FQNEAQ, per germline (reference sequence). Written as DNA, the CDR3 is TGTGCCAGCTTGAGGGCAGGACTGGAAAAACTGTTTTTT. This sequence encodes CASLRAGLEKLFF.

Comment on this clone: This sample also contains other DNA sequences that code for the same CDR3. CDR3 nucleotides: TGTGCCAGCAGCTCCCGGCAGAACACTGAAGCTTTCTTT. This translates into CASSSRQNTEAFF. The V and J genes are TRBV7-3 and TRBJ1-1; D gene uncertain. CDR3 length: 13 amino acids. Per the germline V gene, CDR1 is SGHTA and CDR2 is FQGTGA. The V end lost 4 bases, the J end lost 1 base, and 7 bases lay between the germline ends.

The chain links TRBV7-8 to TRBJ1-5; TRBD1 agrees at 10 bases. The junction had 5 bases not matched to a gene; V was cut back by 0 bases and J by 9 bases. Germline CDR1 and CDR2: SGHVS and FQNEAQ. The CDR3 consists of 15 residues. CDR3 nucleotide sequence: TGTGCCAGCAGCTTAGCCGGGACAGGGGATGTGCCCCAGCATTTT. Encoded protein: CASSLAGTGDVPQHF.

The rearrangement joins TRBV18 to TRBJ2-2, with 8 bases lining up with TRBD1. The CDR3 loop spans 16 amino acids. CDR1 and CDR2 from the germline V gene are KGHSH and LQKENI. The trim removed 3 bases at V and 5 bases at J, leaving 8 bases unmatched. The CDR3 reads CASSPSDRALTGELFF. The CDR3, as DNA: TGTGCCAGCTCACCTTCGGACAGGGCTCTAACCGGGGAGCTGTTTTTT.

This chain joins TRBV4-3 and TRBJ1-3; possible D gene TRBD1, 5 bases. The germline V gene encodes CDR1 LGHNA and CDR2 YSLEER. The V and J ends lost 3 bases and 2 bases respectively, with 8 bases between them. The CDR3 runs 14 residues. The CDR3 bases are TGCGCCAGCAGCCAGGGACTGGCTGGAAACACCATATATTTT. Translating it yields CASSQGLAGNTIYF.

The CDR3 here is CSVPGSHSHPYGYTF. CDR3 nucleotide sequence: TGCAGCGTTCCGGGAAGCCATAGCCACCCCTATGGCTACACCTTC. V usage is TRBV29-1 and J usage is TRBJ1-2; D not certain. Trimming removed 5 bases at V and 4 bases at J, with 20 bases between. The CDR3 has 15 residues. Germline V lookup: CDR1 SQVTM, CDR2 ANQGSEA. Filled out from reference TRBV29-1 and TRBJ1-2, the complete variable domain reads SAVISQKPSRDICQRGTSLTIQCQVDSQVTMMFWYRQQPGQSLTLIATANQGSEATYESGFVIDKFPISRPNLTFSTLTVSNMSPEDSSIYLCSVPGSHSHPYGYTFGSGTRLTVV.

This chain uses TRBV7-3 with TRBJ2-3; D is possibly TRBD2 (6 bases). From germline, CDR1 is SGHTA and CDR2 FQGTGA. This CDR3 spans 15 amino acids. V was clipped by 0 bases and J by 2 bases, with 9 bases between them. The CDR3 DNA sequence: TGTGCCAGCAGCTTAACTAGCGGACTCACAGATACGCAGTATTTT. This gives the protein CASSLTSGLTDTQYF.

The rearrangement joins TRBV11-2 to TRBJ2-3, with a tentative D call TRBD2 (6 bases). The CDR3 covers 16 residues. Trimming left V 5 bases short and J 2 bases short, with 17 bases between. Germline CDR1 and CDR2: SGHAT and FQNNGV. The CDR3 protein is CASSPRETHFTDTQYF. The CDR3 DNA sequence: TGTGCCAGCAGCCCCCGGGAGACGCACTTCACAGATACGCAGTATTTT.